This T cell receptor (beta chain) was documented in a study of regulatory T cells in long-lasting Graves disease. Trimming pared 3 bases from V and 8 bases from J, leaving 14 bases between. The germline V gene has CDR1 SGHRS and CDR2 YFSETQ. This CDR3 region has 14 residues. This clonotype was observed a handful of times. Antigen unknown. Broader study findings: Thyroid tissue was not sampled; only peripheral blood was.

CDR3 regions were amplified by Arm-PCR using iRepertoire HTBI primers to build TCR beta libraries. TCRdb reprocessed the multiplex PCR reads with MiXCR, giving one entry per CDR3 protein. The repertoire has 300,000 to 450,000 distinct CDR3 sequences, 15% to 17% of them found once; the top ten carry 20% to 25%. Described time point: newly diagnosed GD, antithyroid drugs for less than 3 months. The authors made the TCR library using RNA they extracted from PBMCs. A volume of approximately 8.4 milliliters of peripheral blood was collected in EDTA tubes. V gene TRBV5-1 combines with J gene TRBJ1-4; perhaps TRBD1 as D (5 bases). The sequence derives from a female donor with Graves disease. Sequenced material: peripheral blood mononuclear cells (PBMCs), taken at new diagnosis, from a patient treated with antithyroid drugs. In DNA, the CDR3 is TGCGCCAGCAGCTGGGGGATTGAAGGGGAAAAACTGTTTTTT. Translating it yields CASSWGIEGEKLFF.